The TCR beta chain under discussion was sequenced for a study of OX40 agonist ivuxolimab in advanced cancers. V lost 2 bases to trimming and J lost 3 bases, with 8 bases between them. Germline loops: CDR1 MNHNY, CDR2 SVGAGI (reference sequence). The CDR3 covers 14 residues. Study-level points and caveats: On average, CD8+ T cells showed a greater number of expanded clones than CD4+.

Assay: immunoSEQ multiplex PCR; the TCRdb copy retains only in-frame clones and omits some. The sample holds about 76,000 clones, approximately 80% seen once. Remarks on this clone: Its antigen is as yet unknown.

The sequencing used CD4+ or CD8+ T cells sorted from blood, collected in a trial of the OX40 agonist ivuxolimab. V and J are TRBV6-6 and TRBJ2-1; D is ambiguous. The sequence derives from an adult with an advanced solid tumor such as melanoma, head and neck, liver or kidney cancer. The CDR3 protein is CASSYRISYNEQFF. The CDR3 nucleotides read TGTGCCAGCAGTTACCGAATTAGCTACAATGAGCAGTTCTTC.